The 23 T cell receptor beta chains below were found in one sample sequenced in a study of control samples from healthy donors and cancer patients. Data came from immunoSEQ multiplex PCR; TCRdb stores just in-frame clones and leaves some out. The data hold a few hundred thousand clones, with around 90% observed a single time. Source material: PBMCs. The receptors stem from a man aged 40-49 years with head and neck cancer.

Here the CDR3 DNA reads TGTGCCAGCAGTGACGGGCCCCAGTATGGCTACACCTTC. This codes for CASSDGPQYGYTF. The gene calls are TRBV6-1 and TRBJ1-2; no firm D call. V lost 3 bases, J lost 5 bases, and 10 bases lay in between. CDR1 and CDR2 (germline): MNHNS, SASEGT. This CDR3 has 13 amino acids.

The rearrangement joins TRBV11-1 to TRBJ2-6, with D uncertain. V lost 7 bases, J lost 1 base, and 8 bases lay in between. The CDR3 is 14 amino acids. Germline V lookup: CDR1 SGHAT, CDR2 FQDESV (reference sequence). For the CDR3, the DNA is TGTGCCAGCACCTCGGCGTCTGGGGCCAACGTCCTGACTTTC. Its translation is CASTSASGANVLTF. The full variable domain, rest sourced from reference TRBV11-1 and TRBJ2-6, is EAEVAQSPRYKITEKSQAVAFWCDPISGHATLYWYRQILGQGPELLVQFQDESVVDDSQLPKDRFSAERLKGVDSTLKIQPAELGDSAMYLCASTSASGANVLTFGAGSRLTVL.

The chain carries TRBV28 and TRBJ2-3; weak D call: TRBD2 (7 bases). Germline V gene sequence: CDR1 MDHEN, CDR2 SYDVKM. CDR3 length: 13 residues. With 6 bases removed from V and 4 bases from J, the gap between germline ends came to 11 bases. This CDR3 is CASRGGAPDTQYF. CDR3 nucleotide sequence: TGTGCCAGCAGAGGGGGGGCACCAGATACGCAGTATTTT.

This sequence joins TRBV28 and TRBJ2-5, with D possibly being TRBD1 (6 bases). Germline lookup yields CDR1 MDHEN and CDR2 SYDVKM. This CDR3 comprises 16 residues. Trimming cost V 3 bases and J 2 bases, with 16 bases left between them. The CDR3 nucleotides are TGTGCCAGCAGTTTTGTCAGGGGTAAGGGACAAGAGACCCAGTACTTC. Its protein product is CASSFVRGKGQETQYF.

The chain has TRBV19 and TRBJ1-5; TRBD1 matches at 7 bases. Germline-derived CDR1 and CDR2 are LNHDA and SQIVND (reference sequence). The junction had 5 bases not matched to a gene; V was cut back by 3 bases and J by 6 bases. The CDR3 contains 14 residues. The CDR3, as DNA: TGTGCCAGTAGTATGGGACAGATGACTCAGCCCCAGCATTTT. This sequence encodes CASSMGQMTQPQHF.

The V call is TRBV5-1, the J call TRBJ2-1, with TRBD1 identical over 11 bases. This CDR3 has 14 amino acids. The ends lost 7 bases at V and 6 bases at J; junction bases unmatched: 6. The V gene's germline CDR1 is SGHRS and CDR2 YFSETQ. The CDR3 spells CASETGTGGNEQFF. CDR3 DNA sequence: TGCGCCAGCGAGACCGGGACAGGGGGCAATGAGCAGTTCTTC.

This chain connects TRBV28 to TRBJ2-7, with 7 bases identical to TRBD1. The CDR3 loop spans 15 amino acids. V was clipped by 3 bases and J by 7 bases; unmatched bases: 12. Germline CDR1 is MDHEN and CDR2 is SYDVKM. The CDR3 spells CASSFVLAGGREQYF. The CDR3 DNA sequence: TGTGCCAGCAGTTTTGTGTTGGCAGGGGGACGAGAGCAGTACTTC.

V usage is TRBV4-2 and J usage is TRBJ2-7; 7 bases map to TRBD1. The CDR3 runs to 18 residues. Per the germline V gene, CDR1 is LGHNA and CDR2 is YNFKEQ. With 0 bases clipped from V and 4 bases from J, the junction kept 15 bases outside the gene matches. The CDR3 bases are TGTGCCAGCAGCCAAGATCTCTCTTCGACAGGGATGGTGTACGAGCAGTACTTC. The encoded protein is CASSQDLSSTGMVYEQYF.

This clone was seen just once. The V gene is TRBV3-1 (or the pseudogene TRBV3-2), the J gene TRBJ1-5; 9 nucleotides match TRBD1. Per germline, CDR1 LGHDT and CDR2 YNNKEL (reference sequence). Germline trimming cut 4 bases from V and 6 bases from J; bases unmatched to any gene: 10. This CDR3 contains 16 residues. The CDR3 loop reads CASSPSSGQGFQPQHF. The CDR3 bases are TGTGCCAGCAGCCCATCCTCGGGACAGGGTTTTCAGCCCCAGCATTTT.

The V gene is TRBV7-9, the J gene TRBJ1-3; 7 nucleotides align to TRBD1. The CDR3 has 17 amino acids. V dropped 5 bases and J dropped 3; count of bases not matched to a gene: 13. CDR1 and CDR2 from the germline V gene are SEHNR and FQNEAQ (reference sequence). DNA for the CDR3: TGTGCCAGCAGCCCCCCAAACAGGGGAATCGGTGGAAACACCATATATTTT. This sequence encodes CASSPPNRGIGGNTIYF.

Here the CDR3 reads CAWSRGPKNTEAFF. Written as DNA, the CDR3 is TGTGCCTGGAGCAGGGGGCCGAAGAACACTGAAGCTTTCTTT. V and J are TRBV30 and TRBJ1-1; the match to TRBD1 covers 8 bases. V was clipped by 3 bases and J by 1 base; unmatched bases: 4. Germline values: CDR1 GTSNPN, CDR2 SVGIG (reference sequence). The CDR3 extends over 14 amino acids.

CDR3 coding DNA: TGTGCCAGCAGCGTAGGGGAGGGTGATCAGCCCCAGCATTTT. Its translation: CASSVGEGDQPQHF. This chain joins TRBV9 and TRBJ1-5; D is uncertain. Trimming left V 0 bases short and J 5 bases short, with 9 bases between. Germline V gene sequence: CDR1 SGDLS, CDR2 YYNGEE. CDR3 size: 14 residues.

The genes are TRBV3-1 (or the pseudogene TRBV3-2) and TRBJ2-7; D might be TRBD1 (6 bases). This CDR3 comprises 14 residues. Germline V gene data show CDR1 as LGHDT and CDR2 as YNNKEL (reference sequence). Deletions cut 4 bases from V and 7 bases from J, with 17 bases between. The CDR3 coding sequence is TGTGCCAGCAGCCCATCGACAGGAGTGGGAGAGCAGTACTTC. Its translation is CASSPSTGVGEQYF.

This chain uses TRBV28 with TRBJ2-3; the D gene is possibly TRBD1 (6 bases). Trimming pared 3 bases from V and 6 bases from J, leaving 16 bases between. Germline assignment: CDR1 MDHEN and CDR2 SYDVKM. The CDR3 extends over 15 amino acids. CDR3 region: CASSFSRAGEDTQYF. DNA for the CDR3: TGTGCCAGCAGTTTTAGTCGGGCAGGGGAGGATACGCAGTATTTT.

The J gene is TRBJ1-2, the V gene TRBV5-4; D gene uncertain. Germline V CDR1 and CDR2: SGHNT, YYREEE (reference sequence). The ends were cut back, 0 bases at V and 7 bases at J, with 13 bases in the middle. The length of the CDR3 is 14 residues. CDR3 region: CASSLEVAGVGYTF. The CDR3 DNA sequence: TGTGCCAGCAGCTTGGAGGTGGCCGGGGTTGGCTACACCTTC.

This chain uses TRBV27 with TRBJ1-1; possible D gene TRBD1, 5 bases. Trimming stripped 3 bases from V and 0 bases from J, with 14 bases between. The CDR3 spans 16 residues. CDR1 and CDR2 from the germline V gene are MNHEY and SMNVEV (reference sequence). The CDR3 sequence is CASSFLPTEVNTEAFF. DNA of the CDR3: TGTGCCAGCAGTTTCCTCCCGACAGAAGTGAACACTGAAGCTTTCTTT.

This clone came up once. This chain links TRBV18 with TRBJ2-3, with 7 nucleotides matching TRBD2. The germline CDR1 and CDR2 sequences are KGHSH and LQKENI. The CDR3 has 17 amino acids. Trimming at V came to 3 bases and at J to 6 bases, leaving 15 bases not matched to a gene. The CDR3 spells CASSPRFGLVDGDTQYF. The DNA for the CDR3 is TGTGCCAGCTCACCGCGTTTTGGACTAGTAGACGGCGATACGCAGTATTTT.

CDR3 coding DNA: TGTGCCAGCAGTTTATACCCAGGGAAACAGCCCCAGCATTTT. Translation gives CASSLYPGKQPQHF. The rearrangement uses TRBV27 and TRBJ1-5; possibly TRBD1 for D (5 bases). V lost 1 base to trimming and J lost 7 bases, with 11 bases between them. The CDR3 is 14 amino acids. Germline lookup yields CDR1 MNHEY and CDR2 SMNVEV (reference sequence).

This sequence joins TRBV27 and TRBJ2-7, with 16 bases aligning to TRBD2. V shed 5 bases, J shed 2 bases, and the junction held 3 bases outside the gene matches. CDR3 size: 16 residues. CDR1 is MNHEY and CDR2 is SMNVEV in the germline V gene (reference sequence). CDR3 coding DNA: TGTGCCAGCAGTATGGGACTAGCGGGAGGGCCCTACGAGCAGTACTTC. This sequence encodes CASSMGLAGGPYEQYF.

The chain uses TRBV10-3 and TRBJ1-4; D is possibly TRBD1 (5 bases). The germline gives CDR1 ENHRY, CDR2 SYGVKD. This CDR3 spans 14 amino acids. Trimming shortened V by 10 bases and J by 3 bases, and 15 bases separated the two germline ends. This chain's CDR3 is CATSIPGPNEKLFF. The CDR3 DNA reads TGTGCCACCTCAATACCGGGACCTAATGAAAAACTGTTTTTT.

This chain links TRBV19 with TRBJ2-1, with 11 bases fitting TRBD2. The CDR3 loop spans 15 amino acids. Germline V lookup: CDR1 LNHDA, CDR2 SQIVND (reference sequence). With V trimmed by 4 bases and J by 5 bases, 4 bases remained unmatched. The CDR3 coding sequence is TGTGCCAGTAGTAGGACTAGCGGGTTTGACAATGAGCAGTTCTTC. Its translation is CASSRTSGFDNEQFF.

The chain couples TRBV2 to TRBJ1-1; no clear D gene. CDR3 length equals 13 residues. Germline CDR1 and CDR2: SNHLY and FYNNEI. V lost 7 bases to trimming and J lost 1 base, with 10 bases between them. CDR3: CASNPDGNTEAFF. The CDR3 DNA reads TGTGCCAGCAACCCGGACGGGAACACTGAAGCTTTCTTT. Full variable domain (remainder filled in from reference TRBV2 and TRBJ1-1): EPEVTQTPSHQVTQMGQEVILRCVPISNHLYFYWYRQILGQKVEFLVSFYNNEISEKSEIFDDQFSVERPDGSNFTLKIRSTKLEDSAMYFCASNPDGNTEAFFGQGTRLTVV.

The chain combines TRBV3-1 (or the pseudogene TRBV3-2) with TRBJ2-5, with TRBD2 identical over 7 bases. From germline, CDR1 is LGHDT and CDR2 YNNKEL (reference sequence). With 0 bases clipped from V and 5 bases from J, the junction kept 9 bases outside the gene matches. The CDR3 sequence is 16 residues long. The CDR3 DNA reads TGTGCCAGCAGCCAAGAGGGACTACTAGTAGCTGAGACCCAGTACTTC. Translated: CASSQEGLLVAETQYF.